What follows are 4 T cell receptor beta chains derived from one specimen sequenced in a study of T cells expressing NK-cell markers. TCRdb re-analyzed the 5' RACE reads; it lists each CDR3 protein once, without DNA. The specimen's table records approximately 170,000 distinct CDR3 sequences. The material sequenced was blood T cells: a sorted CD56 or NKG2C T cell subset, CD4+ or CD8+ T cells, or bulk PBMC T cells (not recorded which). The receptors here all came from a man between 18 and 69 years old in good health.

The genes are TRBV6-2 or TRBV6-3 and TRBJ2-7; TCRdb proposes TRBD1, but this gene call is untestable without DNA. This CDR3 contains 20 residues. CDR1 and CDR2 from the germline V gene are MNHEY and SVGEGT. CDR3: CASVPSRNRGYRGDSYEQYF.

This CDR3 is CASSYSNEGVTTGELFF. The chain couples TRBV6-5 to TRBJ2-2; lacking DNA, the TRBD1 call made by TCRdb goes unchecked. The germline V gene has CDR1 MNHEY and CDR2 SVGAGI. The CDR3 consists of 17 residues.

V and J are TRBV18 and TRBJ1-1. Looked up from germline, CDR1 is KGHSH and CDR2 is LQKENI. CDR3 length: 13 amino acids. CDR3: CASSPVGGPEAFF.

V usage is TRBV20-1 and J usage is TRBJ2-1; TCRdb selects TRBD2, and the lack of DNA leaves this call unchecked. Germline V lookup: CDR1 DFQATT, CDR2 SNEGSKA (reference sequence). This CDR3 contains 15 residues. The chain's CDR3 is CSARPLAGGLKEQFF.